The T cell receptor beta chain under discussion was sequenced for a study of blood T cells in healthy people across ages. Study outcomes and limitations: Unsorted PBMCs ruled out conclusive naive versus antigen-experienced comparison. The recorded TCR beta diversity per million T cells decreased in a roughly linear manner with age. Estimated diversity across one million T cells was deemed an underestimate.

With a J-beta primer mix and a sample-barcoded 5' primer, a second PCR ran roughly 7 to 11 cycles. A single record per CDR3 protein comes from TCRdb applying MiXCR to the 5' RACE reads. The profile shows 1.2 million to 1.5 million distinct CDR3 sequences, roughly 60% of them singletons. In this sample, this clonotype turned up once. Antigen unknown. The CDR3 length is 16 residues. Trimming took off 5 bases at V and 3 bases at J, with 15 bases between the two ends. The germline V gene encodes CDR1 SGHDT and CDR2 YYEEEE. The specimen sequenced was blood. The sequence was obtained from a man aged 18 to 29 in good health. The genes are TRBV5-6 and TRBJ2-6; D gene unclear. The CDR3 sequence is CASSYPAFFGANVLTF. CDR3 coding DNA: TGTGCCAGCAGTTACCCCGCTTTCTTTGGGGCCAACGTCCTGACTTTC.